A selection of T cell receptor beta chains follows, all from one sample in a study of blood T cell repertoires in COVID-19. Sequencing was performed with immunoSEQ multiplex PCR; in TCRdb, only in-frame clones are kept and a portion is missing. The repertoire holds 150,000 to 200,000 clones, with about four fifths as singletons. Material: peripheral blood. These receptors were taken from a woman aged 40 to 50 with COVID-19, enrolled during active disease. CDR3s include the opening cysteine and the closing phenylalanine or tryptophan. Each record gives: D gene, J gene, clone size, V gene, CDR3 DNA, CDR3 protein. A D gene is named only where the DNA matches it firmly. Clone size appears in some rows only: once, few, many, or a class for an expanded clone.

d_call: NA
j_call: TRBJ2-6
clone_size: NA
v_call: TRBV28
cdr3_nt: TGTGCCAGCAGTCTGGACACCCTCTCTGGGGCCAACGTCCTGACTTTC
cdr3_aa: CASSLDTLSGANVLTF

d_call: NA
j_call: TRBJ2-5
clone_size: NA
v_call: TRBV28
cdr3_nt: TGTGCCAGCAGCCCCGCCCGACAGAAAGAGACCCAGTACTTC
cdr3_aa: CASSPARQKETQYF

d_call: TRBD1
j_call: TRBJ1-2
clone_size: NA
v_call: TRBV20-1
cdr3_nt: TGCAGTGCTAGTTTTGGACAGGGGGCCCTTCACTATGGCTACACCTTC
cdr3_aa: CSASFGQGALHYGYTF

d_call: NA
j_call: TRBJ2-3
clone_size: NA
v_call: TRBV7-9
cdr3_nt: TGTGCCAGCAGCTCGGAGGGTTCCAACACAGATACGCAGTATTTT
cdr3_aa: CASSSEGSNTDTQYF

d_call: TRBD1
j_call: TRBJ2-3
clone_size: NA
v_call: TRBV24-1
cdr3_nt: TGTGCCACCAGTGATTTGGGGGACAGGGCAACAGATACGCAGTATTTT
cdr3_aa: CATSDLGDRATDTQYF

d_call: TRBD1
j_call: TRBJ2-3
clone_size: NA
v_call: TRBV28
cdr3_nt: TGTGCCAGCAGACTAGACAGGGTGTGGTTGTTGGATACGCAGTATTTT
cdr3_aa: CASRLDRVWLLDTQYF

d_call: TRBD1
j_call: TRBJ2-3
clone_size: NA
v_call: TRBV2
cdr3_nt: TGTGCCAGCAGCCAAAGAACAGGGGGTCAAGATACGCAGTATTTT
cdr3_aa: CASSQRTGGQDTQYF

d_call: TRBD1
j_call: TRBJ1-1
clone_size: NA
v_call: TRBV3-1/TRBV3-2
cdr3_nt: TGTGCCAGCAGCCAAGACAGGGGGCGGGGTGAAGCTTTCTTT
cdr3_aa: CASSQDRGRGEAFF

d_call: TRBD2
j_call: TRBJ2-1
clone_size: NA
v_call: TRBV30
cdr3_nt: TGTGCCTGGAGTGGTGGGGGGGTTCTTTATGAGCAGTTCTTC
cdr3_aa: CAWSGGGVLYEQFF

d_call: NA
j_call: TRBJ2-1
clone_size: many
v_call: TRBV7-8
cdr3_nt: TGTGCCAGCGCTGGGAGCTCCTACAATGAGCAGTTCTTC
cdr3_aa: CASAGSSYNEQFF

d_call: TRBD1
j_call: TRBJ2-2
clone_size: NA
v_call: TRBV5-1
cdr3_nt: TGCGCCAGCAGCGTCGGACAGGCGAACACCGGGGAGCTGTTTTTT
cdr3_aa: CASSVGQANTGELFF

d_call: NA
j_call: TRBJ2-5
clone_size: NA
v_call: TRBV18
cdr3_nt: TGTGCCAGCTCCCACGACAGTACTCAAGAGACCCAGTACTTC
cdr3_aa: CASSHDSTQETQYF

d_call: NA
j_call: TRBJ1-3
clone_size: NA
v_call: TRBV2
cdr3_nt: TGTGCCAGCCAGATAGCGGGGAGGGGAAACACCATATATTTT
cdr3_aa: CASQIAGRGNTIYF

d_call: NA
j_call: TRBJ1-5
clone_size: NA
v_call: TRBV28
cdr3_nt: TGTGCCAGCAGGCAAGAGGGGGTAGGCAATCAGCCCCAGCATTTT
cdr3_aa: CASRQEGVGNQPQHF

d_call: NA
j_call: TRBJ1-5
clone_size: NA
v_call: TRBV20-1
cdr3_nt: TGCAGTGCTAGTTCCGGGCCCCAGCATTTT
cdr3_aa: CSASSGPQHF